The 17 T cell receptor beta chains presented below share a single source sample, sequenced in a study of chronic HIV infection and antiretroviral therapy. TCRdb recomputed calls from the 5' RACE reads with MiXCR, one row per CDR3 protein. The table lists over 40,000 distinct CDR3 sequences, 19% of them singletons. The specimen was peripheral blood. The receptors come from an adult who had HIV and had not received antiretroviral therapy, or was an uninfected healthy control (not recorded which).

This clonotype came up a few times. The CDR3 loop is CAISTSTDTQYF. The CDR3 nucleotides read TGTGCCATCAGCACATCCACAGATACGCAGTATTTT. The chain links TRBV10-3 to TRBJ2-3; no definite D call. The germline V gene has CDR1 ENHRY and CDR2 SYGVKD. The V end lost 6 bases, the J end lost 2 bases, and 6 bases lay between the germline ends. CDR3 length: 12 residues.

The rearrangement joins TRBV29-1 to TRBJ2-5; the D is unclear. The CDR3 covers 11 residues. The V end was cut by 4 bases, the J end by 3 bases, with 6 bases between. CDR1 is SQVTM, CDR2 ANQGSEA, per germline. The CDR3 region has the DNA TGCAGCGTTGTCAGAAAAGAGACCCAGTACTTC. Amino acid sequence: CSVVRKETQYF.

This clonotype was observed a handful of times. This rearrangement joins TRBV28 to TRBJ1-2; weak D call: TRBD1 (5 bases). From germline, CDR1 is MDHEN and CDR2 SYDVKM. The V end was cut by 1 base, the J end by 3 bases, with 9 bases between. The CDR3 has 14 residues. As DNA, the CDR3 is TGTGCCAGCAGTTTATTCGTGGGGGACTATGGCTACACCTTC. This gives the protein CASSLFVGDYGYTF.

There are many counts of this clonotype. As DNA, the CDR3 is TGTGCCAGCTCACCACCGAACCTGGCTATGACAGATACGCAGTATTTT. This codes for CASSPPNLAMTDTQYF. The chain couples TRBV18 to TRBJ2-3, with no clear D. The length of the CDR3 is 16 residues. CDR1 and CDR2 from the germline V gene are KGHSH and LQKENI. V was pared by 0 bases and J by 3 bases, with 13 bases between.

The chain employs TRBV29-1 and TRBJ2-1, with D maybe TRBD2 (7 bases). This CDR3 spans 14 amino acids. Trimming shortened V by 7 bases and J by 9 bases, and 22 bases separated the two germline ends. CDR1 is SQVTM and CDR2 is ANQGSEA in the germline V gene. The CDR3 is CSGRGGALYVEQFF. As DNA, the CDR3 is TGCAGCGGTAGGGGGGGGGCCCTGTATGTTGAGCAGTTCTTC.

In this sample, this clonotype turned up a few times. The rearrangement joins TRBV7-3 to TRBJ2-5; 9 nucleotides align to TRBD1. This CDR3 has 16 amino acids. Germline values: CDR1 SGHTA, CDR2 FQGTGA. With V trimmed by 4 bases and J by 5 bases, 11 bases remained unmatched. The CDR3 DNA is TGTGCCAGCAGCTCAGCCGGCGGGACAGGGTTTGAGACCCAGTACTTC. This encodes CASSSAGGTGFETQYF. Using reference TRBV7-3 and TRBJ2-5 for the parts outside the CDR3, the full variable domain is GAGVSQTPSNKVTEKGKYVELRCDPISGHTALYWYRQSLGQGPEFLIYFQGTGAADDSGLPNDRFFAVRPEGSVSTLKIQRTERGDSAVYLCASSSAGGTGFETQYFGPGTRLLVL.

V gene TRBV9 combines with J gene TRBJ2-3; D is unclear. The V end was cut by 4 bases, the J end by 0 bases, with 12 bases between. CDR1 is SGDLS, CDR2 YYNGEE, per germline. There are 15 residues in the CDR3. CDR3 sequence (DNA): TGTGCCAGCAGCTTAAACACCCCCAGCACAGATACGCAGTATTTT. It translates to CASSLNTPSTDTQYF.

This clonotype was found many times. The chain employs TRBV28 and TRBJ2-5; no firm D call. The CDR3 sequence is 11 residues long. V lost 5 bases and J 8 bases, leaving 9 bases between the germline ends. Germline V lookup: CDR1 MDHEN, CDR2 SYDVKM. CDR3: CASSRSGTQYF. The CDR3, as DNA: TGTGCCAGCAGTCGAAGTGGCACCCAGTACTTC.

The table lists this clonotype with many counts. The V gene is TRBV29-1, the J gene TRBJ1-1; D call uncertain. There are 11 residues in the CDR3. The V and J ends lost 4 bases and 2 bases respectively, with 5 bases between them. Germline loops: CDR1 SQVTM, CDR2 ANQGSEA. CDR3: CSVGTNTEAFF. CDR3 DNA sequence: TGCAGCGTTGGCACCAACACTGAAGCTTTCTTT.

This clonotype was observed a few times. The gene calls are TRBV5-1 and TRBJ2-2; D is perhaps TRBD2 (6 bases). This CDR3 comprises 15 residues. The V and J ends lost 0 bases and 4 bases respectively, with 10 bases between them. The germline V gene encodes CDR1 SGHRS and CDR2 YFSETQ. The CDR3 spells CASSLATGGTGELFF. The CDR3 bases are TGCGCCAGCAGCTTGGCGACCGGGGGCACCGGGGAGCTGTTTTTT.

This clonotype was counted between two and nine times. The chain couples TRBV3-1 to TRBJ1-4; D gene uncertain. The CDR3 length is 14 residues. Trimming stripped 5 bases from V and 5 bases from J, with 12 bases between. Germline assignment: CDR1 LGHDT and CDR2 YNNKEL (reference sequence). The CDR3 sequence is CASSSGVPNEKLFF. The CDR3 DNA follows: TGTGCCAGCAGCTCGGGAGTCCCGAATGAAAAACTGTTTTTT.

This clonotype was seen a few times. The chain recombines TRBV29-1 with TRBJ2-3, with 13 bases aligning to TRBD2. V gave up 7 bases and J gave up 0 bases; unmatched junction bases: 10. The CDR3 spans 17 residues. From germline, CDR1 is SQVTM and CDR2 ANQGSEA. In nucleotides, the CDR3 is TGCAGCGCTTACGGGACTAGCGGGGATTCTAGCACAGATACGCAGTATTTT. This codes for CSAYGTSGDSSTDTQYF.

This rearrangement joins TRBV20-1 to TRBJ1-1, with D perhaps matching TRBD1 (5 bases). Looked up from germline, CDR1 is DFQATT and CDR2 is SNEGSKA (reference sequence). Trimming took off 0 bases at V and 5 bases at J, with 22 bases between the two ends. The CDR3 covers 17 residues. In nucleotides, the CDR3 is TGCAGTGCTAGAGATAGAGGCGTCTTCGGGGGAAGGACTGAAGCTTTCTTT. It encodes CSARDRGVFGGRTEAFF.

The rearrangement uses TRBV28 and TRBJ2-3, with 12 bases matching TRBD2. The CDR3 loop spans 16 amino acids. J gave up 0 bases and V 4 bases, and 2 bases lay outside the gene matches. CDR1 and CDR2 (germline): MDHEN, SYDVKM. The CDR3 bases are TGTGCCAGCAGTTACGGGACTAGCGGGAGCACAGATACGCAGTATTTT. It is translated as CASSYGTSGSTDTQYF.

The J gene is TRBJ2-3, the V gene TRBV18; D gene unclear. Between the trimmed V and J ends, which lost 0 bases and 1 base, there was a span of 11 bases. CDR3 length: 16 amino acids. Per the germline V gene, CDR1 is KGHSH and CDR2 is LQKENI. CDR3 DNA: TGTGCCAGCTCACCACCGTACAGCGAGGGCACAGATACGCAGTATTTT. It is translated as CASSPPYSEGTDTQYF.

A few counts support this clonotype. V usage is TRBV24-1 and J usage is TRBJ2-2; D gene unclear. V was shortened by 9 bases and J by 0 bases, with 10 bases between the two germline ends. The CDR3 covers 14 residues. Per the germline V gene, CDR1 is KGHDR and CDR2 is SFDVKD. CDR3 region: CATQILPNTGELFF. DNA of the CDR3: TGTGCCACCCAGATTTTACCGAACACCGGGGAGCTGTTTTTT.

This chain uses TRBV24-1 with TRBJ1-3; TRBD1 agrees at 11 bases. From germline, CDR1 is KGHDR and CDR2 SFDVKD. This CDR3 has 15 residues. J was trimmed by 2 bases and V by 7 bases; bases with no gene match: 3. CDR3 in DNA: TGTGCCACCAGCCCGGGACAGGGGGCTGGAAACACCATATATTTT. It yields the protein CATSPGQGAGNTIYF.